A single sample gave rise to the 31 T cell receptor beta chains below, sequenced in a study of blood T cell repertoires in COVID-19. Profiled with immunoSEQ multiplex PCR; TCRdb holds only in-frame clones, not every one. Of fewer than 110,000 clones detected, 85% to 95% appear once; the ten largest clones hold 1% to 1.5%. Sequences were obtained from peripheral blood. All receptors come from a woman in her 30s with acute or convalescent COVID-19.

This clone has more than one count but fewer than ten. The chain is built from TRBV28 and TRBJ1-1, with TRBD1 as a possible D gene (6 bases). The germline V and J ends were trimmed by 3 bases and 4 bases, with 15 bases remaining between them. Germline lookup yields CDR1 MDHEN and CDR2 SYDVKM. The CDR3 spans 15 residues. The CDR3 bases are TGTGCCAGCAGTTTCCTTAACACAGGGCCCACTGAAGCTTTCTTT. Protein: CASSFLNTGPTEAFF.

This clone was observed once. This chain uses TRBV15 with TRBJ2-7; 7 bases are shared with TRBD1. V lost 5 bases, J lost 5 bases, and 9 bases stayed unmatched. Germline assignment: CDR1 LNHNV and CDR2 YYDKDF (reference sequence). The length of the CDR3 is 14 residues. The CDR3 DNA reads TGTGCCACCAGCTCAAGACAGGGTTCCGACGAGCAGTACTTC. It translates to CATSSRQGSDEQYF. Full variable domain (remainder filled in from reference TRBV15 and TRBJ2-7): DAMVIQNPRYQVTQFGKPVTLSCSQTLNHNVMYWYQQKSSQAPKLLFHYYDKDFNNEADTPDNFQSRRPNTSFCFLDIRSPGLGDTAMYLCATSSRQGSDEQYFGPGTRLTVT.

The chain is built from TRBV15 and TRBJ1-5; TRBD1 agrees at 8 bases. The CDR3 totals 18 residues. V was pared by 0 bases and J by 5 bases, with 12 bases of the junction left unmatched. The germline gives CDR1 LNHNV, CDR2 YYDKDF (reference sequence). Here the CDR3 reads CATSRDPQGARIHQPQHF. The CDR3 DNA reads TGTGCCACCAGCAGAGATCCCCAGGGGGCTAGAATACATCAGCCCCAGCATTTT.

The V call is TRBV7-2, the J call TRBJ1-5; D is possibly TRBD1 (6 bases). Per germline, CDR1 SGHTA and CDR2 FQGNSA. There are 19 residues in the CDR3. V lost 3 bases, J lost 0 bases, and 21 bases lay in between. CDR3 in amino acids: CASSLDTQDSFYSNQPQHF. CDR3 coding DNA: TGTGCCAGCAGCTTGGACACGCAGGACAGTTTTTATAGCAATCAGCCCCAGCATTTT. The variable domain in full, with the rest retrieved from reference TRBV7-2 and TRBJ1-5, is GAGVSQSPSNKVTEKGKDVELRCDPISGHTALYWYRQSLGQGLEFLIYFQGNSAPDKSGLPSDRFSAERTGGSVSTLTIQRTQQEDSAVYLCASSLDTQDSFYSNQPQHFGDGTRLSIL.

This rearrangement joins TRBV5-1 to TRBJ1-4, with 7 bases fitting TRBD1. V lost 4 bases to trimming and J lost 6 bases; unmatched junction nucleotides: 12. Germline V CDR1 and CDR2: SGHRS, YFSETQ. The CDR3 spans 16 residues. The CDR3 coding sequence is TGCGCCAGCAGCCTACGGGACAGAGGGACGTATGAAAAACTGTTTTTT. Its translation is CASSLRDRGTYEKLFF.

The CDR3: CASSFGSGTLNYEQYF. The CDR3 DNA reads TGTGCCAGCAGCTTCGGTAGCGGGACCCTTAACTACGAGCAGTACTTC. The chain recombines TRBV7-2 with TRBJ2-7, with TRBD2 identical over 8 bases. Looked up from germline, CDR1 is SGHTA and CDR2 is FQGNSA. The trim removed 3 bases at V and 3 bases at J, leaving 10 bases unmatched. The CDR3 length is 16 residues.

The chain uses TRBV14 and TRBJ1-3; a weak D match, TRBD1 (5 bases). CDR3 length: 14 residues. Trimming took off 4 bases at V and 2 bases at J, with 9 bases between the two ends. The germline gives CDR1 SGHDN, CDR2 FVKESK. CDR3 sequence reads: CASSPQAAGNTIYF. The CDR3 DNA is TGTGCCAGCAGCCCACAGGCGGCTGGAAACACCATATATTTT.

J is TRBJ2-2 and V is TRBV7-2; no definite D call. CDR1 is SGHTA and CDR2 is FQGNSA in the germline V gene. Trimming took off 2 bases at V and 5 bases at J, with 9 bases between the two ends. The CDR3 is 14 amino acids. The CDR3 loop is CASSLSSATGELFF. The CDR3 DNA sequence: TGTGCCAGCAGCTTAAGCTCCGCTACCGGGGAGCTGTTTTTT.

The V and J genes are TRBV30 and TRBJ1-4; D is possibly TRBD1 (6 bases). Between the trimmed V and J ends, which lost 1 base and 12 bases, there was a span of 15 bases. This CDR3 comprises 13 residues. Germline CDR1 GTSNPN, CDR2 SVGIG (reference sequence). CDR3 in amino acids: CAWSAEGGGELFF. CDR3 bases: TGTGCCTGGAGTGCCGAAGGAGGGGGGGAACTGTTTTTT.

On this clone itself: The same CDR3 is also encoded by other DNA sequences in this sample. The chain carries TRBV12-3 or TRBV12-4 and TRBJ1-2; D call uncertain. CDR3 length: 12 residues. Between the trimmed V and J ends, which lost 3 bases and 3 bases, there was a span of 5 bases. CDR3: CASSFGDYGYTF. The CDR3 nucleotides read TGTGCCAGCAGTTTCGGAGACTATGGCTACACCTTC.

V usage is TRBV7-9 and J usage is TRBJ2-7, with 8 bases matching TRBD2. The CDR3 consists of 15 residues. V trimming: 4 bases; J trimming: 6 bases; junction bases outside the gene matches: 11. Germline CDR1 SEHNR, CDR2 FQNEAQ (reference sequence). CDR3 in amino acids: CASSSAGLGYLEQYF. In DNA, the CDR3 is TGTGCCAGCAGCTCTGCGGGACTAGGATACCTCGAGCAGTACTTC.

The chain employs TRBV10-3 and TRBJ1-1; 8 bases are shared with TRBD1. Germline CDR1 ENHRY, CDR2 SYGVKD. This CDR3 comprises 14 residues. The V and J ends lost 6 bases and 5 bases, in that order; junction bases with no gene match: 8. CDR3 coding DNA: TGTGCCATCAGCCGGACAGGGCGGACAACTGAAGCTTTCTTT. Its translation: CAISRTGRTTEAFF.

This sequence joins TRBV3-1 (or the pseudogene TRBV3-2) and TRBJ2-2, with TRBD2 matching over 7 bases. This CDR3 has 20 amino acids. Germline V CDR1 and CDR2: LGHDT, YNNKEL (reference sequence). Losses at the gene ends were 0 bases for V and 4 bases for J; bases not matched to a gene: 17. CDR3 nucleotides: TGTGCCAGCAGCCAAGAAGTAATTGGGGACGCGGGGGTCGCCACCGGGGAGCTGTTTTTT. Translating it yields CASSQEVIGDAGVATGELFF.

The V call is TRBV10-3, the J call TRBJ1-5; 7 nucleotides agree with TRBD1. Germline V gives CDR1 ENHRY, CDR2 SYGVKD. The junction had 6 bases not matched to a gene; V was cut back by 5 bases and J by 2 bases. This CDR3 region has 15 residues. CDR3 sequence (DNA): TGTGCCATCAGTCTTACAGGGGAGGGCAATCAGCCCCAGCATTTT. It encodes CAISLTGEGNQPQHF.

This clone was detected only once. The CDR3 DNA sequence: TGTGCCAGCAGCCCACCGGGGGGGTTAAAGGCCTACGAGCAGTACTTC. Translated, it gives CASSPPGGLKAYEQYF. The chain carries TRBV5-6 and TRBJ2-7; 8 bases map to TRBD2. The CDR3 covers 16 residues. CDR1 SGHDT and CDR2 YYEEEE come from the germline V gene. The V and J ends lost 4 bases and 2 bases, in that order; junction bases with no gene match: 11. Drawing the rest from reference TRBV5-6 and TRBJ2-7, the complete variable domain is DAGVTQSPTHLIKTRGQQVTLRCSPKSGHDTVSWYQQALGQGPQFIFQYYEEEERQRGNFPDRFSGHQFPNYSSELNVNALLLGDSALYLCASSPPGGLKAYEQYFGPGTRLTVT.

CDR3 DNA sequence: TGTGCCAGCAGCTTAATCGGGGGGAAAGAGACCCAGTACTTC. Encoded protein: CASSLIGGKETQYF. The J gene is TRBJ2-5, the V gene TRBV7-3; 7 bases agree with TRBD2. The V and J ends lost 1 base and 3 bases, in that order; junction bases with no gene match: 2. The germline CDR1 and CDR2 sequences are SGHTA and FQGTGA. The CDR3 is 14 residues long.

The CDR3 DNA sequence: TGTGCTAGTGGTCTGAAGGCAGGACAAATGAACACTGAAGCTTTCTTT. It encodes CASGLKAGQMNTEAFF. The chain links TRBV12-5 to TRBJ1-1; D is possibly TRBD1 (5 bases). Germline CDR1 LGHNT, CDR2 FRNRAP. The CDR3 sequence is 16 residues long. The V gene lost 5 bases and the J gene lost 0 bases, with 16 bases spanning the gap.

The CDR3 region has the DNA TGTGCCAGCAGCCAGAGGGGGCAGGGTACTTCTCAGCCCCAGCATTTT. Its translation is CASSQRGQGTSQPQHF. The rearrangement uses TRBV6-2 or TRBV6-3 and TRBJ1-5; 7 bases agree with TRBD1. The CDR3 is 16 amino acids. Per germline, CDR1 MNHEY and CDR2 SVGEGT. V shed 6 bases and J 6 bases; nucleotides not matched to a gene: 14.

This sequence joins TRBV9 and TRBJ2-5; TRBD1 is a possible D gene (6 bases). The CDR3 totals 14 residues. The germline V and J ends were trimmed by 4 bases and 5 bases, with 15 bases remaining between them. CDR1 and CDR2 (germline): SGDLS, YYNGEE. The CDR3 loop is CASSTRQDTETQYF. DNA of the CDR3: TGTGCCAGCAGCACCCGACAGGATACGGAGACCCAGTACTTC.

The J gene is TRBJ2-7, the V gene TRBV5-1; 8 bases agree with TRBD2. J gave up 3 bases and V 5 bases, and 10 bases lay outside the gene matches. The CDR3 is 15 amino acids. CDR1 SGHRS and CDR2 YFSETQ come from the germline V gene. The CDR3 DNA reads as TGCGCCAGCAGAAAAGACGGGACTAGTCTCTACGAGCAGTACTTC. The encoded protein is CASRKDGTSLYEQYF. The variable domain in full, with the rest retrieved from reference TRBV5-1 and TRBJ2-7, is KAGVTQTPRYLIKTRGQQVTLSCSPISGHRSVSWYQQTPGQGLQFLFEYFSETQRNKGNFPGRFSGRQFSNSRSEMNVSTLELGDSALYLCASRKDGTSLYEQYFGPGTRLTVT.

J is TRBJ1-1 and V is TRBV6-5, with D uncertain. V was trimmed by 2 bases and J by 2 bases, leaving 6 bases between them. Germline CDR1 is MNHEY and CDR2 is SVGAGI. This CDR3 is built from 13 residues. In DNA, the CDR3 is TGTGCCAGCAGTTACGAGGTAAACACTGAAGCTTTCTTT. This gives the protein CASSYEVNTEAFF.

This clone appeared once. The gene calls are TRBV28 and TRBJ1-6, with 8 bases aligning to TRBD1. Trimming took 5 bases from V and 10 from J; bases not matched to a gene: 13. This CDR3 spans 16 amino acids. In germline, CDR1 is MDHEN, CDR2 SYDVKM. The CDR3 is CASSRPLQGAVSPLHF. For the CDR3, the DNA is TGTGCCAGCAGTCGCCCCCTTCAGGGGGCGGTGTCACCCCTCCACTTT. The whole variable domain, filled in from reference TRBV28 and TRBJ1-6, reads DVKVTQSSRYLVKRTGEKVFLECVQDMDHENMFWYRQDPGLGLRLIYFSYDVKMKEKGDIPEGYSVSREKKERFSLILESASTNQTSMYLCASSRPLQGAVSPLHFGNGTRLTVT.

This chain links TRBV11-3 with TRBJ2-1; D uncertain. V lost 2 bases and J lost 10, with 6 bases in between. Per germline, CDR1 SGHNT and CDR2 YENEEA. The CDR3 consists of 11 residues. The CDR3 sequence: CASSLREEQFF. The CDR3 bases are TGTGCCAGCAGCTTACGCGAGGAGCAGTTCTTC.

The rearrangement joins TRBV6-5 to TRBJ1-1, with D uncertain. Germline CDR1 and CDR2: MNHEY and SVGAGI. V lost 6 bases and J 1 base, leaving 9 bases between the germline ends. This CDR3 is 13 amino acids long. The CDR3 sequence is CASRAIENTEAFF. DNA of the CDR3: TGTGCCAGCAGAGCTATAGAGAACACTGAAGCTTTCTTT.

This chain links TRBV27 with TRBJ2-3, with D uncertain. The CDR3 contains 14 residues. The V gene's germline CDR1 is MNHEY and CDR2 SMNVEV (reference sequence). Trimming cost V 6 bases and J 0 bases, with 10 bases left between them. The CDR3, as DNA: TGTGCCAGCAGGTTAGGAGCTAGCACAGATACGCAGTATTTT. It codes for CASRLGASTDTQYF.

The chain combines TRBV15 with TRBJ2-2; 10 bases map to TRBD1. This CDR3 has 18 amino acids. The trim removed 4 bases at V and 3 bases at J, leaving 11 bases unmatched. In germline, CDR1 is LNHNV, CDR2 YYDKDF (reference sequence). CDR3 bases: TGTGCCACCAGCACTCCGGGACAGGGGCGCAGAGACACCGGGGAGCTGTTTTTT. Protein: CATSTPGQGRRDTGELFF.

This clone was seen a single time. This sequence joins TRBV4-3 and TRBJ2-7; 7 nucleotides line up with TRBD1. Germline V gene lookup returns CDR1 LGHNA and CDR2 YSLEER. V shed 8 bases and J 5 bases; nucleotides not matched to a gene: 9. This CDR3 is 13 amino acids long. The CDR3 nucleotides are TGCGCCAGCGGACGACAGGGAGCCAACGAGCAGTACTTC. It specifies CASGRQGANEQYF.

The chain employs TRBV24-1 and TRBJ2-2; perhaps TRBD2 as D (6 bases). Between the trimmed V and J ends, which lost 9 bases and 5 bases, there was a span of 21 bases. The CDR3 spans 16 residues. Germline V gives CDR1 KGHDR, CDR2 SFDVKD. CDR3 amino acids: CATSAGSGEETGELFF. The CDR3 bases are TGTGCCACCTCCGCCGGGTCGGGAGAGGAAACCGGGGAGCTGTTTTTT.

This clone was observed a single time. The chain has TRBV2 and TRBJ1-5; D might be TRBD1 (5 bases). V gave up 7 bases and J gave up 1 base, with 11 bases separating them. The CDR3 loop spans 14 amino acids. CDR1 and CDR2 from the germline V gene are SNHLY and FYNNEI. The CDR3 region is CASNIGGSNQPQHF. CDR3 nucleotides: TGTGCCAGCAATATCGGGGGAAGCAATCAGCCCCAGCATTTT.

The chain uses TRBV18 and TRBJ2-1, with TRBD2 matching over 11 bases. CDR1 and CDR2 from the germline V gene are KGHSH and LQKENI. The CDR3 has 15 residues. The J segment lost 7 bases and the V segment lost 3 bases, leaving 5 bases of the junction unmatched. The CDR3 sequence is CASSPTSGSYNEQFF. CDR3 coding DNA: TGTGCCAGCTCACCTACTAGCGGGAGTTATAATGAGCAGTTCTTC.

The CDR3 nucleotides are TGTGCCAGCAGTCATTACCGGGGGGCGGAAAACACTGAAGCTTTCTTT. As protein: CASSHYRGAENTEAFF. The rearrangement uses TRBV11-1 and TRBJ1-1, with TRBD1 as a possible D gene (6 bases). CDR1 and CDR2 from the germline V gene are SGHAT and FQDESV (reference sequence). The V end lost 6 bases, the J end lost 2 bases, and 19 bases lay between the germline ends. The CDR3 runs to 16 residues.